Reported below is one T cell receptor beta chain. The data were obtained in a study of T cell changes during pregnancy in multiple sclerosis. Germline V gene lookup returns CDR1 SGHNT and CDR2 YYREEE (reference sequence). Trimming stripped 7 bases from V and 3 bases from J, with 16 bases between. The CDR3 contains 15 residues. Method: immunoSEQ multiplex PCR; TCRdb's copy keeps in-frame clones and lacks some. Among 30,000 to 45,000 clones listed, roughly 93% were seen once. The material was CD4+ T cells from peripheral blood mononuclear cells, obtained in the first trimester of pregnancy. V usage is TRBV5-4 and J usage is TRBJ2-2, with TRBD1 as a possible D gene (6 bases). The receptor comes from a female donor with multiple sclerosis, enrolled in a pregnancy study. This CDR3 is CASSRGRGDTGELFF. The CDR3 nucleotides read TGTGCCAGCTCCCGTGGCAGGGGAGACACCGGGGAGCTGTTTTTT.